The 7 T cell receptor beta chains below come from one sample, sequenced in a study of cytomegalovirus exposure and HLA in healthy donors. In the PCR, 60 Vbeta and 13 Jbeta primers were used. Clones were read by immunoSEQ multiplex PCR, and TCRdb kept only the in-frame ones, dropping some. The sample consists of about 140,000 clones, roughly four fifths of them appearing once. Specimen: PBMCs. These receptor sequences come from a man aged 18 to 30 in good health and CMV-seropositive.

The chain recombines TRBV6-6 with TRBJ2-7; D is ambiguous. V was clipped by 6 bases and J by 3 bases, with 9 bases between them. Germline values: CDR1 MNHNY, CDR2 SVGAGI (reference sequence). The CDR3 length is 12 residues. The CDR3 protein is CASRPASYEQYF. DNA for the CDR3: TGTGCCAGCAGACCCGCCAGCTACGAGCAGTACTTC.

In DNA, the CDR3 is TGCGCCAGCAGCCCTGAAACTTACACAGATACGCAGTATTTT. Encoded protein: CASSPETYTDTQYF. This chain connects TRBV5-1 to TRBJ2-3; D remains unclear. Germline V gene data show CDR1 as SGHRS and CDR2 as YFSETQ. V was trimmed by 4 bases and J by 2 bases, leaving 11 bases between them. The CDR3 covers 14 residues.

Notes on this clone: A read error may account for a junction end that differs from germline. The chain has TRBV5-1 and TRBJ2-2; D may be TRBD1 (8 bases). Germline assignment: CDR1 SGHRS and CDR2 YFSETQ. The length of the CDR3 is 19 residues. The CDR3 nucleotides read TGCGCCAGCAGCTTCCGACAGGGGAGAGCGGGATTGAACTCCGGGGAGCTGTTTTTT. This encodes CASSFRQGRAGLNSGELFF.

The chain couples TRBV5-4 to TRBJ2-7; D ambiguous. V was cut by 4 bases and J by 5 bases, with 19 bases left in between. The CDR3 totals 15 residues. CDR1 SGHNT and CDR2 YYREEE come from the germline V gene (reference sequence). CDR3 amino acids: CASSTGPSGAHEQYF. CDR3 nucleotide sequence: TGTGCCAGCAGCACTGGCCCTTCGGGTGCCCACGAGCAGTACTTC. Supplemented by reference TRBV5-4 and TRBJ2-7, the full variable domain reads ETGVTQSPTHLIKTRGQQVTLRCSSQSGHNTVSWYQQALGQGPQFIFQYYREEENGRGNFPPRFSGLQFPNYSSELNVNALELDDSALYLCASSTGPSGAHEQYFGPGTRLTVT.

The V gene is TRBV19, the J gene TRBJ1-4, with D possibly being TRBD1 (6 bases). This CDR3 comprises 15 residues. V gave up 5 bases and J gave up 0 bases, with 10 bases separating them. Germline V CDR1 and CDR2: LNHDA, SQIVND (reference sequence). The chain's CDR3 is CASSPRTATNEKLFF. The CDR3 nucleotides are TGTGCCAGTAGTCCGCGGACAGCAACTAATGAAAAACTGTTTTTT.

This clone has just a few counts. The J gene is TRBJ1-2, the V gene TRBV5-4, with TRBD1 as a possible D gene (6 bases). CDR1 is SGHNT and CDR2 is YYREEE in the germline V gene (reference sequence). V was clipped by 2 bases and J by 8 bases, with 16 bases between them. The CDR3 covers 14 residues. The CDR3 DNA follows: TGTGCCAGCAGCTTTTGGGGGGGCGCGGAGGGCTACACCTTC. This encodes CASSFWGGAEGYTF.

A few counts support this clone. The gene calls are TRBV29-1 and TRBJ2-7; 10 nucleotides align to TRBD2. The V gene's germline CDR1 is SQVTM and CDR2 ANQGSEA. V shed 6 bases, J shed 3 bases, and the junction held 2 bases outside the gene matches. The CDR3 is made up of 12 amino acids. The CDR3 DNA is TGCAGCGTCCGGACTAGCGGCTACGAGCAGTACTTC. Its translation: CSVRTSGYEQYF.